These T cell receptor beta chains were read from a single sample in a study of blood T cell repertoires in COVID-19. Assay: immunoSEQ multiplex PCR; the TCRdb copy retains only in-frame clones and omits some. The repertoire includes approximately 200,000 clones, nearly 90% of them detected once, and 9.5% to 14% sits in the top ten. What was sequenced was PBMCs or T cells enriched from blood (not recorded which). The receptors were gathered from a man aged 25 to 40 who had recovered from COVID-19. CDR3s include the opening cysteine and the closing phenylalanine or tryptophan. Fields, in order: V gene, J gene, D gene, clone size, CDR3 protein, CDR3 DNA. The D gene is left open where the match is weak. Size is omitted from some rows. Given values are once, few, many or a class for expanded clones.

TRBV19,TRBJ2-3,TRBD2,-,CASSISGRGIDTQYF,TGTGCCAGTAGTATTAGCGGGAGGGGAATAGATACGCAGTATTTT
TRBV25-1,TRBJ1-5,TRBD1,once,CASSPGDRLYQPQHF,TGTGCCAGCAGTCCGGGGGACAGACTCTATCAGCCCCAGCATTTT
TRBV5-6,TRBJ1-5,TRBD1,-,CASSLEGTVGQPQHF,TGTGCCAGCAGCTTGGAAGGGACAGTGGGTCAGCCCCAGCATTTT
TRBV10-3,TRBJ1-1,-,-,CAIKPTENTEAFF,TGTGCCATCAAGCCGACAGAGAACACTGAAGCTTTCTTT
TRBV24-1,TRBJ2-3,-,-,CATSDPDYSTDTQYF,TGTGCCACCAGTGACCCAGACTACAGCACAGATACGCAGTATTTT
TRBV6-6,TRBJ2-7,-,-,CASSYRLAPYEQYF,TGTGCCAGCAGTTACCGGTTAGCCCCCTACGAGCAGTACTTC
TRBV7-2,TRBJ2-7,-,-,CASSSGTGRGQYF,TGTGCCAGCAGCTCAGGGACTGGTCGGGGGCAGTACTTC
TRBV21-1,TRBJ1-1,-,once,CASSSPGTGSTEAFF,TGTGCCAGCAGCAGTCCCGGGACAGGGAGTACTGAAGCTTTCTTT
TRBV29-1,TRBJ2-7,-,-,CSAGRGFSYEQYF,TGCAGCGCCGGAAGGGGGTTCTCCTACGAGCAGTACTTC
TRBV5-1,TRBJ2-1,TRBD2,-,CASKLAGENNEQFF,TGCGCCAGCAAGTTGGCGGGAGAGAACAATGAGCAGTTCTTC
TRBV27,TRBJ2-3,-,-,CATGPAGASTDTQYF,TGTGCCACAGGCCCCGCGGGGGCGAGCACAGATACGCAGTATTTT
TRBV2,TRBJ2-3,TRBD2,-,CASSETSGRTDTQYF,TGTGCCAGCAGTGAGACTAGCGGGAGAACAGATACGCAGTATTTT
TRBV19,TRBJ1-5,TRBD1,-,CASTQRTGRKNNQPQHF,TGTGCCAGTACCCAAAGGACAGGAAGGAAAAACAATCAGCCCCAGCATTTT
TRBV11-2,TRBJ1-4,TRBD1,-,CASRQGLNEKLFF,TGTGCCAGCAGACAGGGGCTTAATGAAAAACTGTTTTTT
TRBV9,TRBJ2-4,TRBD2,-,CASSPRTSGGDLAKNIQYF,TGTGCCAGCAGCCCCCGGACTAGCGGGGGGGACCTAGCCAAAAACATTCAGTACTTC
TRBV16,TRBJ1-3,-,-,CASSQSIQYSYSGNTIYF,TGTGCCAGCAGCCAATCCATCCAGTACAGCTACTCTGGAAACACCATATATTTT
TRBV19,TRBJ2-2,-,-,CASSDITVSTGELFF,TGTGCCAGTAGTGACATAACGGTGAGCACCGGGGAGCTGTTTTTT
TRBV4-1,TRBJ1-1,-,-,CASSRGSAGRKNTEAFF,TGCGCCAGCAGCCGTGGGAGCGCGGGCAGGAAGAACACTGAAGCTTTCTTT
TRBV18,TRBJ1-1,TRBD1,-,CASSPQGQGTEAFF,TGTGCCAGCTCACCTCAGGGACAGGGCACTGAAGCTTTCTTT
TRBV21-1,TRBJ1-6,-,-,CASSKGFLMANSPLHF,TGTGCCAGCAGCAAGGGCTTTCTAATGGCTAATTCACCCCTCCACTTT
TRBV3-1/TRBV3-2,TRBJ2-5,-,few,CASSQVRGLETQYF,TGTGCCAGCAGCCAAGTTCGGGGGTTAGAGACCCAGTACTTC
TRBV19,TRBJ2-1,TRBD2,-,CASSRTSGIPFNEQFF,TGTGCCAGTAGTAGGACTAGCGGGATACCCTTCAATGAGCAGTTCTTC
TRBV7-8,TRBJ2-3,TRBD2,-,CASSRSRGRTSGREGDTQYF,TGTGCCAGCAGCCGTAGCAGGGGACGGACTAGCGGGAGGGAAGGCGATACGCAGTATTTT
TRBV7-9,TRBJ1-4,-,-,CASSRENEKLFF,TGTGCCAGCAGCCGGGAGAATGAAAAACTGTTTTTT
TRBV6-5,TRBJ1-2,-,-,CASSPRGFNGYTF,TGTGCCAGCAGCCCGAGGGGGTTCAATGGCTACACCTTC
TRBV5-6,TRBJ2-7,TRBD2,-,CASSLANRQRLAVYEQYF,TGTGCCAGCAGCTTGGCCAACAGACAGCGACTAGCGGTCTACGAGCAGTACTTC
TRBV2,TRBJ2-1,-,-,CASSLQTTRYNEQFF,TGTGCCAGCAGTCTACAGACGACGAGATACAATGAGCAGTTCTTC
TRBV5-5,TRBJ2-1,TRBD2,-,CASSRGTSGGAVNEQFF,TGTGCCAGCAGCCGTGGGACTAGCGGGGGGGCAGTAAATGAGCAGTTCTTC
TRBV18,TRBJ1-1,TRBD1,-,CASSHSRDRANTEAFF,TGTGCCAGCTCCCACAGTCGGGACAGAGCGAACACTGAAGCTTTCTTT
TRBV6-1,TRBJ2-1,TRBD2,-,CASSEGSGGYNEQFF,TGTGCCAGCAGTGAAGGGAGCGGGGGCTACAATGAGCAGTTCTTC
TRBV6-2/TRBV6-3,TRBJ2-1,TRBD2,once,CASSPLGGGTNEQFF,TGTGCCAGCAGCCCCTTGGGCGGGGGTACCAATGAGCAGTTCTTC
TRBV7-9,TRBJ1-2,TRBD1,-,CASSRRDRHGGYTF,TGTGCCAGCAGCCGTCGGGACAGACATGGGGGCTACACCTTC
TRBV11-2,TRBJ2-2,-,once,CATYDRRYTGELFF,TGTGCCACCTACGACAGACGTTACACCGGGGAGCTGTTTTTT
TRBV19,TRBJ2-3,-,-,CASSMAFTDTQYF,TGTGCCAGTAGTATGGCCTTCACAGATACGCAGTATTTT
TRBV6-5,TRBJ1-1,-,-,CASRRRGIGTEAFF,TGTGCCAGCAGAAGGAGGGGAATCGGCACTGAAGCTTTCTTT
TRBV5-8,TRBJ1-2,TRBD1,-,CASSSGQVLYGYTF,TGTGCCAGCAGCTCAGGACAGGTGCTTTATGGCTACACCTTC
TRBV10-2,TRBJ2-1,TRBD2,once,CASSRNSGSSYNEQFF,TGCGCCAGCAGCCGTAATAGCGGGAGCTCCTACAATGAGCAGTTCTTC
TRBV28,TRBJ2-2,TRBD2,-,CASSFRGRTSGRSGELFF,TGTGCCAGCAGCTTTAGGGGTAGGACTAGCGGGAGATCCGGGGAGCTGTTTTTT
TRBV10-3,TRBJ1-3,-,-,CAISEIQSGNTIYF,TGTGCCATCAGTGAGATACAGTCTGGAAACACCATATATTTT
TRBV28,TRBJ2-7,TRBD2,-,CASIEREGEQYF,TGTGCCAGCATCGAGCGGGAGGGGGAGCAGTACTTC
TRBV5-6,TRBJ2-6,-,-,CASSLYGAGSSGANVLTF,TGTGCCAGCAGCTTGTACGGGGCGGGGAGCTCTGGGGCCAACGTCCTGACTTTC
TRBV5-1,TRBJ2-3,-,once,CASSLAGTDTQYF,TGCGCCAGCAGCTTGGCAGGGACAGATACGCAGTATTTT
TRBV15,TRBJ2-1,-,-,CATSRDRVRNEQFF,TGTGCCACCAGCAGAGACAGGGTTAGAAATGAGCAGTTCTTC
TRBV10-3,TRBJ1-5,TRBD1,-,CAISGGTGTGNQPQHF,TGTGCCATCAGTGGAGGTACCGGGACAGGGAATCAGCCCCAGCATTTT
TRBV19,TRBJ2-5,-,-,CASSRDQRETQYF,TGTGCCAGTAGTAGAGACCAGCGAGAGACCCAGTACTTC
TRBV18,TRBJ2-7,TRBD1,-,CASSPGQESYEQYF,TGTGCCAGCTCACCGGGACAGGAATCCTACGAGCAGTACTTC
TRBV6-5,TRBJ1-2,-,once,CASSYSAGNYGYTF,TGTGCCAGCAGTTACTCTGCAGGAAACTATGGCTACACCTTC
TRBV7-9,TRBJ2-1,TRBD2,few,CASSLGAGALYNEQFF,TGTGCCAGCAGCCTAGGGGCGGGAGCGTTGTACAATGAGCAGTTCTTC
TRBV7-9,TRBJ1-1,-,-,CASSLASPGRAAEAFF,TGTGCCAGCAGCTTAGCTTCCCCGGGGAGGGCTGCTGAAGCTTTCTTT
TRBV20-1,TRBJ1-5,-,-,CSASRQADQPQHF,TGCAGTGCTAGTCGACAGGCCGATCAGCCCCAGCATTTT
TRBV7-9,TRBJ1-1,-,once,CASSQATEAFF,TGTGCCAGCAGCCAGGCGACTGAAGCTTTCTTT
TRBV28,TRBJ1-1,-,-,CASIEGGTLTEAFF,TGTGCCAGCATTGAAGGAGGCACGCTCACTGAAGCTTTCTTT
TRBV19,TRBJ1-5,-,once,CASSYSGNQPQHF,TGTGCCAGTAGTTACTCAGGGAATCAGCCCCAGCATTTT
TRBV6-2/TRBV6-3,TRBJ2-1,TRBD2,few,CASSGSGRSLLADEQFF,TGTGCCAGCAGTGGTAGCGGGAGATCTCTGCTTGCCGATGAGCAGTTCTTC
TRBV25-1,TRBJ2-1,TRBD1,once,CASSDGTGKTYNEQFF,TGTGCCAGCAGTGATGGGACAGGGAAAACCTACAATGAGCAGTTCTTC